This T cell receptor beta chain was identified during a study of T cell responses to AZD1222 COVID-19 vaccine. Overall study context: Pooling was applied to second doses at about 4 or about 12 weeks. The study, taken as a whole, reports: Reports indicate that nearly half of spike-specific TCRs are directed at unmutated variant regions.

The germline V gene has CDR1 WSHSY and CDR2 SAAADI. The CDR3 covers 14 residues. V lost 8 bases, J lost 6 bases, and 6 bases stayed unmatched. TCRdb's table, derived via immunoSEQ multiplex PCR, lists solely in-frame clones and lacks some. Of roughly 91,000 clones in the sample, roughly nine tenths were seen once. With regard to this clone: The target antigen is unknown.

J is TRBJ2-7 and V is TRBV10-2; 14 bases match TRBD2. The sequence derives from an adult in good health. The source material was peripheral blood, sampled on day 0 of AZD1222 vaccination. The CDR3 DNA reads as TGCGCCAGCGGGGGACTAGCGGGAGAGGCCGAGCAGTACTTC. It is translated as CASGGLAGEAEQYF.